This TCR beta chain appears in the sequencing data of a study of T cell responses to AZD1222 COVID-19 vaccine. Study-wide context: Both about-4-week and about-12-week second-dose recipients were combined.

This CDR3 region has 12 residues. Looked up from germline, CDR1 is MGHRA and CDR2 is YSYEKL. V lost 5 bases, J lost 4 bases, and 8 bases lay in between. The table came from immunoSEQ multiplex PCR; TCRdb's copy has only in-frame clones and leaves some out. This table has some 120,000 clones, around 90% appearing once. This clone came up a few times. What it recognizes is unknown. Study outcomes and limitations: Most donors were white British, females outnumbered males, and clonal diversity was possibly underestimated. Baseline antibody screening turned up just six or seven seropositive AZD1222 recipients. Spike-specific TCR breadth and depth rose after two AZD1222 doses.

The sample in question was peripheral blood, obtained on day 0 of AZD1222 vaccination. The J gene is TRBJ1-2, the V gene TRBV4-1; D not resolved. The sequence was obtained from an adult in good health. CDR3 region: CASSSIGYGYTF. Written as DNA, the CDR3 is TGCGCCAGCAGCTCAATCGGCTATGGCTACACCTTC.